The source of this T cell receptor beta chain is a study of CD8 T cells in ankylosing spondylitis. Study-wide points: Reportedly, significant enrichment of disease-linked clones occurred in matched ankylosing spondylitis synovial fluid. A motif of several highly homologous TCR beta variants was seen as apparently characteristic of ankylosing spondylitis blood.

In making TCR beta libraries, quantitative 5'-RACE with molecular barcodes was used. TCRdb passed the 5' RACE reads through MiXCR, listing each CDR3 protein once. This sample yields about 540,000 distinct CDR3 sequences, of which roughly 12% are seen a single time; under 7.5% belongs to the top ten. This CDR3 contains 14 residues. Germline V gene lookup returns CDR1 SGHDN and CDR2 FVKESK. The V gene end was trimmed by 2 bases and the J gene end by 3 bases; junction bases not matched to a gene: 3. This clonotype was seen a few times. No antigen is known for it. The TCR originated in a male donor with ankylosing spondylitis. The source material was blood, either unsorted or a sorted T cell fraction (not recorded which). V and J are TRBV14 and TRBJ2-7; 8 bases align to TRBD1. The CDR3 protein is CASSQLDRGYEQYF. For the CDR3, the DNA is TGTGCCAGCAGCCAACTTGACAGGGGCTACGAGCAGTACTTC. Full variable domain (outside the CDR3, taken from reference TRBV14 and TRBJ2-7): EAGVTQFPSHSVIEKGQTVTLRCDPISGHDNLYWYRRVMGKEIKFLLHFVKESKQDESGMPNNRFLAERTGGTYSTLKVQPAELEDSGVYFCASSQLDRGYEQYFGPGTRLTVT.